Below, 27 T cell receptor beta chains from the same sample are listed, as sequenced in a study of shared clonotypes between healthy human individuals. It was CD45RO-negative cells, positively selected for CCR7, that made up naive CD8 cells, with terminally differentiated effector memory CD45RA+ cells excluded. Libraries were prepared by immunoSEQ multiplex PCR; TCRdb keeps only in-frame clonotypes and omits some of them. The table shows millions of clones, with approximately 94% occurring only once. Material: naive CD8+ T cells sorted from blood. Receptors originate from a man between 18 and 29 years old in good health.

Comments on this clone: The sample has other DNA sequences that encode this CDR3 too. The V gene is TRBV7-9, the J gene TRBJ2-7; TRBD1 agrees at 10 bases. The germline gives CDR1 SEHNR, CDR2 FQNEAQ (reference sequence). The ends lost 2 bases at V and 7 bases at J; junction bases unmatched: 2. This CDR3 has 13 residues. The CDR3: CASSLRTGGEQYF. The CDR3 DNA reads as TGTGCCAGCAGCTTAAGGACAGGGGGGGAGCAGTACTTC. The variable domain in full, with the rest retrieved from reference TRBV7-9 and TRBJ2-7, is DTGVSQNPRHKITKRGQNVTFRCDPISEHNRLYWYRQTLGQGPEFLTYFQNEAQLEKSRLLSDRFSAERPKGSFSTLEIQRTEQGDSAMYLCASSLRTGGEQYFGPGTRLTVT.

This rearrangement joins TRBV28 to TRBJ2-7; D not resolved. The CDR3 covers 14 residues. CDR1 is MDHEN, CDR2 SYDVKM, per germline. Trimming left V 2 bases short and J 4 bases short, with 12 bases between. CDR3 region: CASSLQAAGYEQYF. The CDR3 nucleotides read TGTGCCAGCAGTTTACAAGCAGCCGGGTACGAGCAGTACTTC.

The chain couples TRBV6-1 to TRBJ2-1; tentative D call: TRBD1 (5 bases). The CDR3 runs to 15 residues. From germline, CDR1 is MNHNS and CDR2 SASEGT. V lost 7 bases and J 0 bases, leaving 13 bases between the germline ends. The CDR3 sequence is CASIAGIGSYNEQFF. The CDR3 DNA sequence: TGTGCCAGCATAGCAGGGATTGGCTCCTACAATGAGCAGTTCTTC.

The chain carries TRBV6-6 and TRBJ2-1; the match to TRBD2 covers 7 bases. Germline assignment: CDR1 MNHNY and CDR2 SVGAGI (reference sequence). CDR3 length equals 14 residues. V gave up 6 bases and J gave up 7 bases; unmatched junction bases: 9. The CDR3 nucleotides read TGTGCCAGCAGCCCGGACGTGGGGGGGAATGAGCAGTTCTTC. Amino acids: CASSPDVGGNEQFF.

The J gene is TRBJ2-7, the V gene TRBV19, with D hard to call. The CDR3 is 15 residues long. Germline lookup yields CDR1 LNHDA and CDR2 SQIVND (reference sequence). Between the trimmed V and J ends, which lost 4 bases and 5 bases, there was a span of 18 bases. The CDR3 here is CASSKVGSKYNEQYF. The CDR3 DNA sequence: TGTGCCAGTAGTAAGGTCGGTAGCAAGTACAACGAGCAGTACTTC.

This clone was counted once. The V call is TRBV2, the J call TRBJ1-2; TRBD1 matches 9 bases. Germline V gene lookup returns CDR1 SNHLY and CDR2 FYNNEI. The CDR3 is made up of 16 amino acids. The trim removed 7 bases at V and 4 bases at J, leaving 13 bases unmatched. The CDR3 is CASNSGQGLPGYGYTF. For the CDR3, the DNA is TGTGCCAGCAATTCGGGACAGGGTCTACCTGGCTATGGCTACACCTTC.

This rearrangement joins TRBV6-6 to TRBJ2-7; D is undetermined. V was shortened by 0 bases and J by 3 bases, with 15 bases between the two germline ends. This CDR3 has 16 amino acids. CDR1 is MNHNY, CDR2 SVGAGI, per germline (reference sequence). CDR3 region: CASSYSMGVGDYEQYF. CDR3 in DNA: TGTGCCAGCAGTTACTCGATGGGTGTGGGCGACTACGAGCAGTACTTC.

The chain combines TRBV5-4 with TRBJ2-3; 10 bases map to TRBD1. J was trimmed by 2 bases and V by 4 bases; bases with no gene match: 4. This CDR3 has 15 residues. CDR1 and CDR2 from the germline V gene are SGHNT and YYREEE (reference sequence). The CDR3 sequence is CASSLGQGNTDTQYF. The DNA for the CDR3 is TGTGCCAGCAGCCTGGGACAGGGGAACACAGATACGCAGTATTTT.

The sample holds one count of this clone. This chain joins TRBV6-5 and TRBJ2-1; unclear D gene. Germline V gene lookup returns CDR1 MNHEY and CDR2 SVGAGI. Trimming removed 7 bases from V and 9 bases from J, with 13 bases in between. The CDR3 totals 12 residues. In DNA, the CDR3 is TGTGCCAGCACTAATCCCCCGGGTGAGCAGTTCTTC. It yields the protein CASTNPPGEQFF.

The DNA for the CDR3 is TGTGCCTCCTGGCCGGAGGCCGGAAACACCATATATTTT. Translated, it gives CASWPEAGNTIYF. The genes are TRBV30 and TRBJ1-3, with no clear D. The CDR3 spans 13 residues. The germline V gene encodes CDR1 GTSNPN and CDR2 SVGIG (reference sequence). V lost 7 bases to trimming and J lost 4 bases, with 14 bases between them.

To note about this clone: The junction departs from germline at one end; a sequencing error may be responsible. The chain recombines TRBV7-7 with TRBJ1-1; TRBD1 matches at 7 bases. Germline values: CDR1 SSHAT, CDR2 FNYEAQ (reference sequence). The CDR3 length is 16 residues. CDR3 amino acids: CASSLDRESVNTEAFF. For the CDR3, the DNA is TGTGCTAGCAGCCTCGACAGGGAGTCGGTGAACACTGAAGCTTTCTTT.

The DNA of the CDR3 is TGTGCCAGCAGCTTGTATTCCGGGACAGGGACCTACGAGCAGTACTTC. This encodes CASSLYSGTGTYEQYF. The chain has TRBV11-2 and TRBJ2-7, with 9 nucleotides matching TRBD1. CDR3 length equals 16 residues. Germline V gives CDR1 SGHAT, CDR2 FQNNGV. The trim removed 3 bases at V and 2 bases at J, leaving 8 bases unmatched.

This chain connects TRBV15 to TRBJ2-7; 7 bases fit TRBD2. The CDR3 has 15 amino acids. Germline loops: CDR1 LNHNV, CDR2 YYDKDF (reference sequence). V trimming: 3 bases; J trimming: 5 bases; junction bases outside the gene matches: 10. CDR3 loop: CATSRGGIERDEQYF. Written as DNA, the CDR3 is TGTGCCACCAGCAGGGGGGGGATCGAGAGGGACGAGCAGTACTTC.

This chain uses TRBV20-1 with TRBJ2-7, with D possibly being TRBD2 (6 bases). Germline CDR1 is DFQATT and CDR2 is SNEGSKA (reference sequence). The CDR3 is made up of 11 amino acids. Trimming cost V 3 bases and J 7 bases, with 10 bases left between them. The CDR3 sequence is CSASGGGEQYF. Here the CDR3 DNA reads TGCAGTGCTAGCGGGGGAGGAGAGCAGTACTTC.

Comment on this clone: Other DNA sequences from this sample encode an identical CDR3 as well. J is TRBJ2-7 and V is TRBV30; 7 nucleotides line up with TRBD1. The junction had 4 bases not matched to a gene; V was cut back by 1 base and J by 4 bases. The CDR3 is 13 amino acids. Germline values: CDR1 GTSNPN, CDR2 SVGIG (reference sequence). This CDR3 is CAWSGDRGYEQYF. Here the CDR3 DNA reads TGTGCCTGGAGTGGGGACAGAGGGTACGAGCAGTACTTC.

This clone was seen just once. This rearrangement joins TRBV13 to TRBJ2-7; D is uncertain. CDR3 length equals 14 residues. V was shortened by 1 base and J by 6 bases, with 13 bases between the two germline ends. Germline V gene sequence: CDR1 PRHDT, CDR2 FYEKMQ (reference sequence). DNA for the CDR3: TGTGCCAGCAGCTTAGAAACCTCGTATAGCGAGCAGTACTTC. Translating gives CASSLETSYSEQYF.

In its sample, this clone was seen once. The V and J genes are TRBV7-9 and TRBJ2-1; D gene ambiguous. Germline loops: CDR1 SEHNR, CDR2 FQNEAQ (reference sequence). CDR3 length: 16 residues. The V end lost 2 bases, the J end lost 4 bases, and 15 bases lay between the germline ends. CDR3 nucleotide sequence: TGTGCCAGCAGCTTAAGCGTCAGCTCCTATTACAATGAGCAGTTCTTC. Translating it yields CASSLSVSSYYNEQFF.

The chain is built from TRBV5-6 and TRBJ2-2; D unclear. CDR1 is SGHDT, CDR2 YYEEEE, per germline. This CDR3 is built from 13 residues. The V and J ends lost 3 bases and 6 bases respectively, with 9 bases between them. The CDR3 sequence is CASSSDLPGELFF. The CDR3 DNA is TGTGCCAGCAGCTCGGACCTTCCCGGGGAGCTGTTTTTT. Based on the CDR3 plus reference TRBV5-6 and TRBJ2-2, the full variable domain is DAGVTQSPTHLIKTRGQQVTLRCSPKSGHDTVSWYQQALGQGPQFIFQYYEEEERQRGNFPDRFSGHQFPNYSSELNVNALLLGDSALYLCASSSDLPGELFFGEGSRLTVL.

The rearrangement joins TRBV11-2 to TRBJ2-2; possibly TRBD1 or TRBD2 for D (5 bases each). V shed 5 bases and J shed 5 bases, with 15 bases lying between them. Germline loops: CDR1 SGHAT, CDR2 FQNNGV. The CDR3 sequence is 15 residues long. The CDR3 region is CASSPGPRGTGELFF. The CDR3 DNA reads TGTGCCAGCAGCCCGGGACCACGTGGTACCGGGGAGCTGTTTTTT.

This clone came up once. The identical CDR3 is also encoded by other nucleotide sequences in the sample. The CDR3 DNA reads TGTGCCAGCTCACCCCGGGACAGGGACACTGAAGCTTTCTTT. As protein: CASSPRDRDTEAFF. This chain connects TRBV18 to TRBJ1-1; TRBD1 matches 9 bases. CDR1 is KGHSH, CDR2 LQKENI, per germline. This CDR3 is 14 amino acids long. Germline trimming cut 3 bases from V and 3 bases from J; bases unmatched to any gene: 2.

The chain carries TRBV5-1 and TRBJ1-2; 9 bases map to TRBD1. V lost 0 bases to trimming and J lost 4 bases; unmatched junction nucleotides: 7. The length of the CDR3 is 16 residues. CDR1 and CDR2 (germline): SGHRS, YFSETQ. The CDR3 is CASSLERQGVVYGYTF. CDR3 in DNA: TGCGCCAGCAGCTTGGAAAGACAGGGGGTGGTCTATGGCTACACCTTC.

The chain links TRBV6-5 to TRBJ1-2, with D perhaps TRBD1 (5 bases). Deletions cut 2 bases from V and 5 bases from J, with 18 bases between. The CDR3 is 16 residues long. The V gene's germline CDR1 is MNHEY and CDR2 SVGAGI. CDR3 region: CASSYNRSQVPYGYTF. DNA for the CDR3: TGTGCCAGCAGTTACAACAGGAGCCAGGTACCATATGGCTACACCTTC.

V is TRBV27 and J is TRBJ2-2; 7 bases align to TRBD2. Germline V lookup: CDR1 MNHEY, CDR2 SMNVEV (reference sequence). J gave up 3 bases and V 5 bases, and 6 bases lay outside the gene matches. CDR3 length: 15 amino acids. CDR3 nucleotides: TGTGCCAGCAGTAGTACTAGCGAGTACACCGGGGAGCTGTTTTTT. This gives the protein CASSSTSEYTGELFF.

V and J are TRBV6-5 and TRBJ2-5; D may correspond to TRBD1 or TRBD2 (5 bases each). The V and J ends lost 5 bases and 4 bases respectively, with 8 bases between them. There are 12 residues in the CDR3. CDR1 is MNHEY and CDR2 is SVGAGI in the germline V gene. CDR3 protein: CASSDGGETQYF. For the CDR3, the DNA is TGTGCCAGCAGTGATGGGGGAGAGACCCAGTACTTC.

V and J are TRBV6-5 and TRBJ2-7; tentatively, D is TRBD1 or TRBD2 (6 bases each). V lost 2 bases, J lost 3 bases, and 11 bases lay in between. Germline loops: CDR1 MNHEY, CDR2 SVGAGI. This CDR3 region has 14 residues. CDR3 bases: TGTGCCAGCAGTTACGTCGGAGGGGGCTACGAGCAGTACTTC. Translation: CASSYVGGGYEQYF.

The V and J genes are TRBV27 and TRBJ1-2; possible D gene TRBD1, 6 bases. Germline V CDR1 and CDR2: MNHEY, SMNVEV (reference sequence). The V end lost 5 bases, the J end lost 6 bases, and 19 bases lay between the germline ends. CDR3 length equals 15 residues. The CDR3 bases are TGTGCCAGCAGTGACGACGTGGGGGGCAGCGATGGCTACACCTTC. It specifies CASSDDVGGSDGYTF.

The chain carries TRBV27 and TRBJ2-7; tentative D call: TRBD2 (6 bases). Looked up from germline, CDR1 is MNHEY and CDR2 is SMNVEV (reference sequence). Trimming pared 7 bases from V and 0 bases from J, leaving 10 bases between. This CDR3 is 13 amino acids long. CDR3 bases: TGTGCCAGCAAACCGGGACTCTCCTACGAGCAGTACTTC. It specifies CASKPGLSYEQYF.